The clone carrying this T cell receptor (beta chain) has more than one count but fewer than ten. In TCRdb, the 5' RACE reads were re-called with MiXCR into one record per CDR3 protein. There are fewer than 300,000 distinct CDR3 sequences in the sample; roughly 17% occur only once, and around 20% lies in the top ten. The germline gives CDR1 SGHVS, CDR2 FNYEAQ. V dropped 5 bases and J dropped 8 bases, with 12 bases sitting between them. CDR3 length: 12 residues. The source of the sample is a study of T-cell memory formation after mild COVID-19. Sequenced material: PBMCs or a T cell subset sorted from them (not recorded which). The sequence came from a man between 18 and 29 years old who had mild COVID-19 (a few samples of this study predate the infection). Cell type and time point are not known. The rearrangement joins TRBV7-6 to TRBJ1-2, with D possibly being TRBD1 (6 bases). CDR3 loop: CASSPSQGGYTF. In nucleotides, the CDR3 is TGTGCCAGCAGCCCCTCACAGGGAGGCTACACCTTC.